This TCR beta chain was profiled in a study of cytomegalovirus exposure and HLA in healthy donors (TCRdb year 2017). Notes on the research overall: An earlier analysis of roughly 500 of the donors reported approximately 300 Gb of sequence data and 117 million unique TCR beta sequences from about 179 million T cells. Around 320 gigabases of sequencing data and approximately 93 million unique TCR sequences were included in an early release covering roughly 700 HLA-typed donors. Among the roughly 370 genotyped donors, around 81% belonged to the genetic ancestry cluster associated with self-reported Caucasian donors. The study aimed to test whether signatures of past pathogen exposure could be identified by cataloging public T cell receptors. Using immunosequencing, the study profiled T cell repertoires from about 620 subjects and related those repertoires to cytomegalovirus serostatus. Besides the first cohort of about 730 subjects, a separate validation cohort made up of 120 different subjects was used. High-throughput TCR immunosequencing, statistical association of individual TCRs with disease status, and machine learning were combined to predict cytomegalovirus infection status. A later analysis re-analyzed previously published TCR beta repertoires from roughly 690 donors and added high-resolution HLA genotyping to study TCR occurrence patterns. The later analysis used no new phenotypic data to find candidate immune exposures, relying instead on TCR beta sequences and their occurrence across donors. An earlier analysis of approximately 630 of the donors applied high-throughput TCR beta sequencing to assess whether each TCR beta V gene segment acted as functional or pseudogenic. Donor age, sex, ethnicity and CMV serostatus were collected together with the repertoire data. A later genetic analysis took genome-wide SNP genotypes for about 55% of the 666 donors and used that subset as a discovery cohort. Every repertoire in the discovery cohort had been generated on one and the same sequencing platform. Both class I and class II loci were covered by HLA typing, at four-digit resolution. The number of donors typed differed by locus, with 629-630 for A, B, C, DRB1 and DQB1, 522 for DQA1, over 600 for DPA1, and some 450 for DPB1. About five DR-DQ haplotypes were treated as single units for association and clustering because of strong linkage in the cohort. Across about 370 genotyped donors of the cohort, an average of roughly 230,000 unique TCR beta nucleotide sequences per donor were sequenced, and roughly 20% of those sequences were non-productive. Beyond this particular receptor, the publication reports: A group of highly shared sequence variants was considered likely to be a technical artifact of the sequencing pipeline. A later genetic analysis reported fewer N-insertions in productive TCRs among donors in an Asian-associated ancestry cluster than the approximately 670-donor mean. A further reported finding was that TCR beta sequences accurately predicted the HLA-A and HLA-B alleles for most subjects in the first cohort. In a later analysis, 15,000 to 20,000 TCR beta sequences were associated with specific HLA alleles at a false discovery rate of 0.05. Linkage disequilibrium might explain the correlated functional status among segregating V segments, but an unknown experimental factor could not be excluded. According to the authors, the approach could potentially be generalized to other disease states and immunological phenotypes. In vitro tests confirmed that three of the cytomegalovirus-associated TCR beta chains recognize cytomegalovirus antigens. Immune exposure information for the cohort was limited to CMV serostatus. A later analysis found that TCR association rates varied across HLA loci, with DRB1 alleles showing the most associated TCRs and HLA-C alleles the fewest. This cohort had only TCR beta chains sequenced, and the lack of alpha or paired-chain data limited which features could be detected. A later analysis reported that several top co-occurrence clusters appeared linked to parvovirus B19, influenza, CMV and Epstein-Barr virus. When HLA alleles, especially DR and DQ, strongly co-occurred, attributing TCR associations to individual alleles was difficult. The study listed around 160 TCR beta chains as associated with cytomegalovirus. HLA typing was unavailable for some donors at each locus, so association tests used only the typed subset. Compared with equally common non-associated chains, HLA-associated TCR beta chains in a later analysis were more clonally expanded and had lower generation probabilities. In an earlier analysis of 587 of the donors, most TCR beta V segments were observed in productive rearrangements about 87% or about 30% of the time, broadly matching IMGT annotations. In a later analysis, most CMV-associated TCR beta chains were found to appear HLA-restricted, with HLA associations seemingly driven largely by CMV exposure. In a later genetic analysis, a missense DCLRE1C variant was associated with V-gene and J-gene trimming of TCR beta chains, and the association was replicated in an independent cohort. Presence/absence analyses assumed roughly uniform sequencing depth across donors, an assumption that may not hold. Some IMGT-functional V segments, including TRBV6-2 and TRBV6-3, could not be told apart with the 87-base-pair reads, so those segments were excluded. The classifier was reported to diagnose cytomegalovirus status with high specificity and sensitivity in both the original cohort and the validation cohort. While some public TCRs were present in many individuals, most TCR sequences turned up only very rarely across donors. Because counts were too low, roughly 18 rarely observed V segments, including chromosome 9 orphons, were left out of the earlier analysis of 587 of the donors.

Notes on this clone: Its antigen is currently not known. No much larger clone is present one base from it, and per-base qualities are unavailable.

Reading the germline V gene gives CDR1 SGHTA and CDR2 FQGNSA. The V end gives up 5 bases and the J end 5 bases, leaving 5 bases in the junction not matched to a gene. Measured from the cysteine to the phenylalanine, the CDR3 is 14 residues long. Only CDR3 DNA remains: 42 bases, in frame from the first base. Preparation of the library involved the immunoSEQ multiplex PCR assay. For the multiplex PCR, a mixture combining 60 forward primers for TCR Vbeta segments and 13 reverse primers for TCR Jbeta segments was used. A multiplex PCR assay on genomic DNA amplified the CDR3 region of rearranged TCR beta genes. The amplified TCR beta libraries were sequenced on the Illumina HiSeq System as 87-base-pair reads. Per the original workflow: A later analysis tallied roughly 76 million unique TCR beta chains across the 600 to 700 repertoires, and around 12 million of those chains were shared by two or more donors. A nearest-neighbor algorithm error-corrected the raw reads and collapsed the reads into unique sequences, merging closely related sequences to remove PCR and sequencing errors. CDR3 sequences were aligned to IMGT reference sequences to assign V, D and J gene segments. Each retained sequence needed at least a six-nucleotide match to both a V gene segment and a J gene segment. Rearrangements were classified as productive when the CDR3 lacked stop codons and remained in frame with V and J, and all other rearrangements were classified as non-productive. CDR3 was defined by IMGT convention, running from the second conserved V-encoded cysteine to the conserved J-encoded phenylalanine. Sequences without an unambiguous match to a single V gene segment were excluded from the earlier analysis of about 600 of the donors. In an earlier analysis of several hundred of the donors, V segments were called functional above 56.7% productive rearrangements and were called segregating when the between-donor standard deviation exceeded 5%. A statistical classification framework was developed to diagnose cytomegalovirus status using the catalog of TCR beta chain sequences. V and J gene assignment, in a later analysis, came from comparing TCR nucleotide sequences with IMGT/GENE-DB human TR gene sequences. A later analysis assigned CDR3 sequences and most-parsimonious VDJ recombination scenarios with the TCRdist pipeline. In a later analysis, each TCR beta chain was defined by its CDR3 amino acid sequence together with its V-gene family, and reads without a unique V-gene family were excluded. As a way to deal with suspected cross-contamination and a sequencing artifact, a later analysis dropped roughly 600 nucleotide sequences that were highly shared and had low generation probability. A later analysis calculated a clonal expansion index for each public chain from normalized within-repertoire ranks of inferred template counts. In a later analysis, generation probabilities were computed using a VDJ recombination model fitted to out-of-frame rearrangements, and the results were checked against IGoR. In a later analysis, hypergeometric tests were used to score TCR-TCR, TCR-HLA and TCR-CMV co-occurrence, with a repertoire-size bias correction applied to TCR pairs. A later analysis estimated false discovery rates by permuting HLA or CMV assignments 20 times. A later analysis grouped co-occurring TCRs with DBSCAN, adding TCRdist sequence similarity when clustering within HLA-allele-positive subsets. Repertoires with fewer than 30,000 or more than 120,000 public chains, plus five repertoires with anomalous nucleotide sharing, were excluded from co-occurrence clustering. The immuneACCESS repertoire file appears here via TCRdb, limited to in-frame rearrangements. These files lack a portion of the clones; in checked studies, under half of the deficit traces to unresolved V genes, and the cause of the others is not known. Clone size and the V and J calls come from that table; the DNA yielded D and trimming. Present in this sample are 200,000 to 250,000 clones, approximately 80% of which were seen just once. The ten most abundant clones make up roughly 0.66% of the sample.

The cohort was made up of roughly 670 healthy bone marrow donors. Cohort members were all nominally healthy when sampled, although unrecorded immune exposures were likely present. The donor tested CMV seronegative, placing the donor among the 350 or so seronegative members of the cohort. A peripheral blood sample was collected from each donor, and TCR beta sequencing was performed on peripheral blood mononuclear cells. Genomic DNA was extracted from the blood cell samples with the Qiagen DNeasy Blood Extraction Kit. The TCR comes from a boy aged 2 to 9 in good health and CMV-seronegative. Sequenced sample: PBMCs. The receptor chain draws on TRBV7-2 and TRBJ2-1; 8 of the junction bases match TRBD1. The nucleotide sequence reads TGTGCCAGCAGCCAGGACAGGGACCACAATGAGCAGTTCTTC. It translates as CASSQDRDHNEQFF.